Listed below are T cell receptor beta chains from one sample, sequenced in a study of control samples from healthy donors and cancer patients. Profiled with immunoSEQ multiplex PCR; TCRdb holds only in-frame clones, not every one. The data hold around 110,000 clones, with about 93% observed a single time. The sample consisted of blood. The receptors come from a man aged 25 to 40 in good health. Both conserved end residues are part of each CDR3. D genes are given only for firm matches. Not every row has a clone size; where given, it reads once, few, many or a size class.

J | size | V | D | CDR3 | DNA
TRBJ2-5 | - | TRBV5-1 | TRBD2 | CASSTHELAGGLFGETQYF | TGCGCCAGCAGCACCCATGAACTAGCGGGGGGGCTCTTTGGGGAGACCCAGTACTTC
TRBJ1-3 | - | TRBV18 | - | CASSPSAAGNTIYF | TGTGCCAGCTCACCCTCTGCAGCGGGAAACACCATATATTTT
TRBJ1-6 | - | TRBV7-2 | - | CASSSYRDSPLHF | TGTGCCAGCAGCTCTTACAGGGATTCACCCCTCCACTTT
TRBJ2-6 | - | TRBV5-1 | - | CASSLTGHSSGANVLTF | TGCGCCAGCAGCTTGACGGGCCATAGTTCTGGGGCCAACGTCCTGACTTTC
TRBJ2-1 | - | TRBV5-1 | TRBD2 | CASSSGLAGLAEQFF | TGCGCCAGCAGCTCCGGACTAGCTGGTTTGGCTGAGCAGTTCTTC
TRBJ2-3 | - | TRBV28 | TRBD2 | CASSPHGSGGRGDTQYF | TGTGCCAGCAGTCCGCACGGTAGCGGGGGGCGGGGAGATACGCAGTATTTT
TRBJ1-6 | - | TRBV28 | - | CASSNPENNSPLHF | TGTGCCAGCAGCAACCCAGAAAATAATTCACCCCTCCACTTT
TRBJ1-2 | - | TRBV19 | - | CASRLRHRDRLYYTF | TGTGCCAGCAGGCTCAGACACCGGGACCGATTATACTACACCTTC
TRBJ1-1 | - | TRBV9 | - | CASSGGGDRRNTEAFF | TGTGCCAGCAGCGGGGGAGGGGACCGTAGGAACACTGAAGCTTTCTTT
TRBJ2-1 | - | TRBV28 | TRBD1 | CASSLFLTGGNEQFF | TGTGCCAGCAGTTTATTCTTGACAGGGGGAAATGAGCAGTTCTTC
TRBJ1-1 | once | TRBV2 | - | CASSVRGITEAFF | TGTGCCAGCAGTGTTCGGGGCATCACTGAAGCTTTCTTT
TRBJ1-2 | - | TRBV19 | - | CASSEDLYGYTF | TGTGCCAGTAGTGAGGATCTCTATGGCTACACCTTC
TRBJ2-5 | - | TRBV6-6 | - | CASSSAEETQYF | TGTGCCAGCAGTTCGGCCGAAGAGACCCAGTACTTC
TRBJ1-2 | - | TRBV4-2 | - | CASSTLRGGAAYGYTF | TGTGCCAGCAGTACCCTTAGGGGCGGGGCCGCGTATGGCTACACCTTC
TRBJ2-5 | - | TRBV24-1 | - | CATSGSGGETQYF | TGTGCCACCAGTGGATCCGGGGGAGAGACCCAGTACTTC
TRBJ2-7 | - | TRBV9 | - | CASSVREFREQYF | TGTGCCAGCAGCGTCCGGGAATTTAGGGAGCAGTACTTC
TRBJ1-6 | - | TRBV14 | - | CASSQDPALLGPSPLHF | TGTGCCAGCAGCCAAGATCCCGCGCTTCTAGGACCTTCACCCCTCCACTTT
TRBJ2-2 | - | TRBV7-9 | - | CASSLLDGELFF | TGTGCCAGCAGCTTGTTGGACGGGGAGCTGTTTTTT
TRBJ2-1 | - | TRBV14 | - | CASSQEDRSVHEQFF | TGTGCCAGCAGCCAAGAAGACCGGTCGGTCCATGAGCAGTTCTTC
TRBJ1-1 | - | TRBV5-1 | - | CASSGRGNTEAFF | TGCGCCAGCAGTGGGAGGGGGAACACTGAAGCTTTCTTT
TRBJ1-2 | once | TRBV27 | - | CASSLTVRAGVYGYTF | TGTGCCAGCAGTTTAACGGTCCGGGCAGGGGTGTATGGCTACACCTTC
TRBJ1-2 | - | TRBV3-1/TRBV3-2 | - | CASSQRTNNGYTF | TGTGCCAGCAGCCAGAGGACCAATAATGGCTACACCTTC
TRBJ1-1 | - | TRBV19 | - | CASSIGTGNTEAFF | TGTGCCAGTAGTATTGGGACGGGGAACACTGAAGCTTTCTTT
TRBJ2-2 | - | TRBV5-8 | - | CASSLGLAKELFF | TGTGCCAGCAGCTTGGGACTCGCCAAGGAGCTGTTTTTT
TRBJ2-3 | - | TRBV5-8 | - | CASSSRGGTDTQYF | TGTGCCAGCAGCTCGCGGGGAGGCACAGATACGCAGTATTTT
TRBJ2-2 | - | TRBV7-2 | - | CASSFLTSTGELFF | TGTGCCAGCAGCTTCTTGACAAGCACCGGGGAGCTGTTTTTT